The clone carrying this T cell receptor beta chain was recorded a few times. What it binds is unknown. V was clipped by 3 bases and J by 9 bases, with 12 bases between them. The CDR3 extends over 13 amino acids. Per the germline V gene, CDR1 is LGHDT and CDR2 is YNNKEL (reference sequence). This entry comes from a study of identical twins. TCRdb recomputed calls from the 5' RACE reads with MiXCR, one row per CDR3 protein. The sample contains roughly 490,000 distinct CDR3 sequences, more than 13% of which appear only once. Regarding the study as a whole: Modelling underestimated the level of out-of-frame TCR alpha sharing observed in monozygotic twins.

This sample also belongs to another study, concerning yellow fever vaccine responses in identical twins. In that study: It has been reported that, in twins, the vaccine T cell response seemed partly convergent and partly personalized.

The chain joins TRBV3-1 to TRBJ2-1; weak D call: TRBD2 (5 bases). The sequenced sample consisted of CD4+ T cells sorted from blood. The receptor's source is a young woman in good health. The DNA for the CDR3 is TGTGCCAGCAGCCAGGGCGAGGCGGGTGAGCAGTTCTTC. Amino acids: CASSQGEAGEQFF.